Each of the 14 T cell receptor beta chains below was sequenced from the same sample in a study of cytomegalovirus exposure and HLA in healthy donors (dated by TCRdb to about 2017). The library was prepared using the immunoSEQ multiplex PCR assay. For the multiplex PCR, a mixture combining 60 forward primers for TCR Vbeta segments and 13 reverse primers for TCR Jbeta segments was used. TCRdb mirrors the immuneACCESS table, restricted to in-frame sequences. Some clones are absent from its copies; in checked studies, under half trace to an unresolved V gene, and the reason for the others is unknown. Recorded for this sample are about 130,000 clones; roughly 78% of them occurred a single time. The ten largest clones represent around 4% of the sample. The sequenced sample consisted of PBMCs. These receptors originate from a young man in good health and CMV-seronegative.

Points on this clone: Other DNA sequences in the same sample also yield this CDR3. The chain combines TRBV5-1 with TRBJ1-5; D might be TRBD1 (5 bases). The CDR3 contains 15 residues. Trimming stripped 0 bases from V and 4 bases from J, with 11 bases between. Looked up from germline, CDR1 is SGHRS and CDR2 is YFSETQ. This CDR3 is CASSLDGQGNQPQHF. The CDR3 DNA is TGCGCCAGCAGCTTGGATGGTCAGGGTAATCAGCCCCAGCATTTT.

The chain is built from TRBV6-1 and TRBJ2-2; 7 nucleotides match TRBD1. CDR1 and CDR2 (germline): MNHNS, SASEGT. The CDR3 sequence is 17 residues long. J gave up 6 bases and V 4 bases, and 14 bases lay outside the gene matches. In DNA form, the CDR3 reads TGTGCCAGCAGTGCCCAGCCAACAGGGGTGACGGCCGGGGAGCTGTTTTTT. As protein: CASSAQPTGVTAGELFF.

This clone was counted a single time. The junction differs from germline at one of its ends, possibly a read error. The rearrangement joins TRBV11-2 to TRBJ1-6; a possible D gene is TRBD1 (6 bases). Germline values: CDR1 SGHAT, CDR2 FQNNGV. The CDR3 is 16 residues long. The CDR3 nucleotides are TGTGCCAGCAGTTTAGGATCGGGACAAACTAATTCACCCCTCCACTTT. Amino acid sequence: CASSLGSGQTNSPLHF.

This chain connects TRBV6-5 to TRBJ2-7; 7 bases are a match to TRBD1. The CDR3 totals 14 residues. CDR1 and CDR2 from the germline V gene are MNHEY and SVGAGI. V dropped 6 bases and J dropped 2; count of bases not matched to a gene: 7. CDR3 in DNA: TGTGCCAGCAGGAAGACAGGGAAGCCCTACGAGCAGTACTTC. It specifies CASRKTGKPYEQYF.

V gene TRBV6-1 combines with J gene TRBJ2-7; 7 bases align to TRBD1. Germline CDR1 MNHNS, CDR2 SASEGT. The V gene end was trimmed by 7 bases and the J gene end by 6 bases; junction bases not matched to a gene: 9. The CDR3 runs to 13 residues. CDR3 sequence (DNA): TGTGCCAGCACCCAGACAGGGTCTGGCGAGCAGTACTTC. Residues: CASTQTGSGEQYF.

This rearrangement joins TRBV28 to TRBJ2-5; possible D gene TRBD2, 7 bases. CDR3 size: 17 residues. CDR1 and CDR2 (germline): MDHEN, SYDVKM. Trimming removed 5 bases at V and 5 bases at J, with 24 bases between. The CDR3 DNA reads TGTGCCAGCAGTCTAACGATTTGGGGGGGGGCCGGGGAGACCCAGTACTTC. Translating gives CASSLTIWGGAGETQYF. Together with reference TRBV28 and TRBJ2-5, the CDR3 gives the full variable domain: DVKVTQSSRYLVKRTGEKVFLECVQDMDHENMFWYRQDPGLGLRLIYFSYDVKMKEKGDIPEGYSVSREKKERFSLILESASTNQTSMYLCASSLTIWGGAGETQYFGPGTRLLVL.

This chain joins TRBV7-2 and TRBJ2-5, with TRBD2 matching 9 bases. CDR1 SGHTA and CDR2 FQGNSA come from the germline V gene. Trimming cost V 8 bases and J 5 bases; bases outside gene matches: 12. The length of the CDR3 is 15 residues. The chain's CDR3 is CASSRRGGAGETQYF. In DNA form, the CDR3 reads TGTGCCAGCTCCCGGCGGGGGGGGGCCGGGGAGACCCAGTACTTC.

The chain carries TRBV5-1 and TRBJ1-1; 8 bases line up with TRBD1. Germline CDR1 and CDR2: SGHRS and YFSETQ. There are 15 residues in the CDR3. Unmatched junction bases numbered 5, after V lost 0 bases and J lost 4 bases. CDR3 sequence (DNA): TGCGCCAGCAGCTTGGGGACAGGGTTGGGCACTGAAGCTTTCTTT. Residues: CASSLGTGLGTEAFF.

The V gene is TRBV5-4, the J gene TRBJ2-7; TRBD1 matches 7 bases. From germline, CDR1 is SGHNT and CDR2 YYREEE (reference sequence). After removal of 4 bases from V and 2 bases from J, the junction contained 9 bases not matched to a gene. This CDR3 has 15 residues. The CDR3 coding sequence is TGTGCCAGCAGCGTGGACAGGTTCAATGCCTACGAGCAGTACTTC. It codes for CASSVDRFNAYEQYF.

The CDR3 region is CASSLADRASTDTQYF. CDR3 bases: TGTGCCAGCAGCTTAGCGGACAGGGCTAGCACAGATACGCAGTATTTT. V gene TRBV7-9 combines with J gene TRBJ2-3; 8 nucleotides agree with TRBD1. The CDR3 is 16 residues long. Unmatched junction bases numbered 2, after V lost 0 bases and J lost 0 bases. From germline, CDR1 is SEHNR and CDR2 FQNEAQ (reference sequence).

V usage is TRBV27 and J usage is TRBJ1-6; 8 bases line up with TRBD1. The CDR3 is 16 residues long. CDR1 and CDR2 (germline): MNHEY, SMNVEV (reference sequence). The V and J ends lost 3 bases and 8 bases, in that order; junction bases with no gene match: 9. CDR3 in DNA: TGTGCCAGCAGTTTCACAGGGGGGGGTACTGATTCACCCCTCCACTTT. This translates into CASSFTGGGTDSPLHF.

The V call is TRBV30, the J call TRBJ2-5; 10 bases agree with TRBD1. Germline CDR1 is GTSNPN and CDR2 is SVGIG (reference sequence). V lost 3 bases to trimming and J lost 5 bases; unmatched junction nucleotides: 6. CDR3 size: 14 residues. CDR3 in amino acids: CAWSGGTGVETQYF. CDR3 nucleotide sequence: TGTGCCTGGAGCGGGGGGACAGGGGTGGAGACCCAGTACTTC.

The J gene is TRBJ2-7, the V gene TRBV5-1, with a possible D match to TRBD2 (5 bases). CDR3 size: 12 residues. Germline loops: CDR1 SGHRS, CDR2 YFSETQ. Trimming pared 4 bases from V and 3 bases from J, leaving 8 bases between. The CDR3 DNA sequence: TGCGCCAGCAGCAATCGGGACTACGAGCAGTACTTC. It yields the protein CASSNRDYEQYF.

This chain joins TRBV19 and TRBJ2-2; TRBD1 matches at 11 bases. The CDR3 is 14 amino acids. The ends lost 7 bases at V and 6 bases at J; junction bases unmatched: 4. Per the germline V gene, CDR1 is LNHDA and CDR2 is SQIVND (reference sequence). CDR3 in DNA: TGTGCCAGTACCCCGGGACAGGGGGCCGGGGAGCTGTTTTTT. Translation gives CASTPGQGAGELFF.